This T cell receptor (beta chain) is drawn from a study of beta chain features in type 1 diabetes. Study-wide findings and caveats: Patients with Type 1 diabetes showed moderately but significantly shorter TCRB CDR3s in all four CD4+ subsets. A cDNA-based sequencing approach could over-represent cells with high TCR expression.

This clone was counted a few times. Its antigen is still unknown. Germline V CDR1 and CDR2: SGHRS, YFSETQ. The CDR3 is 13 residues long. V lost 3 bases and J lost 5, with 9 bases in between. cDNA synthesis used the whole RNA isolate, giving expressed TCRB sequences. For naive, central memory and regulatory T cell samples, reads averaged about 3.5 million. Profiled with immunoSEQ multiplex PCR; TCRdb holds only in-frame clones, not every one. The data show 350,000 to 450,000 clones, with about 15% seen just once and approximately 0.019% held by the top ten. The specimen was naive CD4+ T cells from blood. The rearrangement joins TRBV5-1 to TRBJ2-1; D gene unclear. The TCR sequence derives from a woman aged 18-30 years in good health. In DNA, the CDR3 is TGCGCCAGCAGCTCGTCGAGAGACAATGAGCAGTTCTTC. This codes for CASSSSRDNEQFF. Complete variable domain (other parts from reference TRBV5-1 and TRBJ2-1): KAGVTQTPRYLIKTRGQQVTLSCSPISGHRSVSWYQQTPGQGLQFLFEYFSETQRNKGNFPGRFSGRQFSNSRSEMNVSTLELGDSALYLCASSSSRDNEQFFGPGTRLTVL.